The 21 T cell receptor beta chains below were found in one sample sequenced in a study of cytomegalovirus exposure and HLA in healthy donors. With 60 Vbeta and 13 Jbeta primers, the PCR was carried out. Some clones are missing from TCRdb's copy, which holds only in-frame ones; the method was immunoSEQ multiplex PCR. The data contain about 96,000 clones, 65% to 85% of them singletons. Input material: PBMCs. These receptors came from a female donor in good health and CMV-seropositive.

V is TRBV4-1 and J is TRBJ2-7, with 10 positions matching TRBD1. The J segment lost 4 bases and the V segment lost 1 base, leaving 4 bases of the junction unmatched. This CDR3 has 15 residues. Germline CDR1 reads MGHRA; CDR2 reads YSYEKL. The CDR3 DNA reads as TGCGCCAGCAGCCAAGCCAGGGACAGGGGATACGAGCAGTACTTC. Translating gives CASSQARDRGYEQYF.

The rearrangement joins TRBV30 to TRBJ2-6, with TRBD1 identical over 9 bases. The CDR3 contains 17 residues. Germline loops: CDR1 GTSNPN, CDR2 SVGIG (reference sequence). V gave up 4 bases and J gave up 2 bases; unmatched junction bases: 9. This chain's CDR3 is CAWNRGLPLPGANVLTF. The CDR3 coding sequence is TGTGCCTGGAACAGGGGGCTTCCCCTCCCTGGGGCCAACGTCCTGACTTTC. The full variable domain, with the rest looked up from reference TRBV30 and TRBJ2-6, is SQTIHQWPATLVQPVGSPLSLECTVEGTSNPNLYWYRQAAGRGLQLLFYSVGIGQISSEVPQNLSASRPQDRQFILSSKKLLLSDSGFYLCAWNRGLPLPGANVLTFGAGSRLTVL.

This chain connects TRBV2 to TRBJ1-3; possible D gene TRBD1, 5 bases. Trimming shortened V by 8 bases and J by 0 bases, and 14 bases separated the two germline ends. Per germline, CDR1 SNHLY and CDR2 FYNNEI. This CDR3 has 15 residues. The CDR3 nucleotides read TGTGCCAGCGGTCGACAGTCCAACTCTGGAAACACCATATATTTT. Encoded protein: CASGRQSNSGNTIYF.

This clone has just one count. V gene TRBV6-6 combines with J gene TRBJ1-1; D perhaps matches TRBD1 (5 bases). The CDR3 has 16 residues. Germline V lookup: CDR1 MNHNY, CDR2 SVGAGI (reference sequence). V dropped 8 bases and J dropped 2 bases, with 21 bases sitting between them. The DNA of the CDR3 is TGTGCCAGCGCTTCCAGGTGGGGCCGCTCCAACACTGAAGCTTTCTTT. It translates to CASASRWGRSNTEAFF.

In its sample, this clone was seen a few times. This chain connects TRBV7-9 to TRBJ1-1, with a tentative D call TRBD1 (5 bases). The CDR3 is 14 amino acids. CDR1 SEHNR and CDR2 FQNEAQ come from the germline V gene (reference sequence). V was trimmed by 5 bases and J by 4 bases, leaving 14 bases between them. The CDR3 sequence is CASSTPGGFTEAFF. The CDR3 nucleotides are TGTGCCAGCAGCACGCCGGGGGGGTTCACTGAAGCTTTCTTT.

The V gene is TRBV4-1, the J gene TRBJ2-5; 7 nucleotides match TRBD2. Looked up from germline, CDR1 is MGHRA and CDR2 is YSYEKL. V trimming: 4 bases; J trimming: 4 bases; junction bases outside the gene matches: 6. The CDR3 covers 14 residues. CDR3 in amino acids: CASSRRSGAETQYF. DNA of the CDR3: TGCGCCAGCAGCCGGAGGAGCGGGGCAGAGACCCAGTACTTC.

The chain joins TRBV21-1 to TRBJ1-2; TRBD1 is taken as the D call from the table, unchecked against the DNA. TRBV21-1 is a pseudogene segment. This CDR3 is 15 amino acids long. The CDR3 sequence: CASSKGRGSGYGYTF. The CDR3 nucleotides read TGTGCCAGCAGCAAAGGTAGGGGGTCCGGATATGGCTACACCTTC.

V and J are TRBV5-4 and TRBJ1-1; D possibly corresponds to TRBD1 (5 bases). The CDR3 loop spans 16 amino acids. Germline loops: CDR1 SGHNT, CDR2 YYREEE (reference sequence). The germline V and J ends were trimmed by 3 bases and 0 bases, with 15 bases remaining between them. The chain's CDR3 is CASSSSTGVLNTEAFF. The CDR3 DNA reads TGTGCCAGCAGCTCCTCAACGGGGGTCTTGAACACTGAAGCTTTCTTT.

This chain uses TRBV7-2 with TRBJ2-3; D not certain. Germline values: CDR1 SGHTA, CDR2 FQGNSA. The V end lost 8 bases, the J end lost 1 base, and 19 bases lay between the germline ends. The CDR3 consists of 16 residues. CDR3 in amino acids: CASRPSTEWGTDTQYF. In nucleotides, the CDR3 is TGTGCCAGCCGCCCATCGACGGAGTGGGGCACAGATACGCAGTATTTT.

The V gene is TRBV10-3, the J gene TRBJ2-1; TRBD2 matches 12 bases. V gave up 4 bases and J gave up 5 bases; unmatched junction bases: 3. CDR1 is ENHRY, CDR2 SYGVKD, per germline. This CDR3 contains 15 residues. The chain's CDR3 is CAISAGLAGNNEQFF. The CDR3 DNA follows: TGTGCCATCAGTGCCGGACTAGCGGGGAACAATGAGCAGTTCTTC.

This clone is a singleton in its sample. Here the CDR3 reads CASRRTASYEQYF. The DNA for the CDR3 is TGCGCCAGCAGACGGACAGCCTCCTACGAGCAGTACTTC. This chain uses TRBV5-1 with TRBJ2-7, with D possibly matching TRBD1 (6 bases). The CDR3 is 13 amino acids. V was shortened by 5 bases and J by 0 bases, with 9 bases between the two germline ends. CDR1 SGHRS and CDR2 YFSETQ come from the germline V gene.

Remarks on this clone: This sample includes further DNA sequences coding for the same CDR3. The chain carries TRBV15 and TRBJ2-7; 10 bases are a match to TRBD2. Germline V gives CDR1 LNHNV, CDR2 YYDKDF (reference sequence). The CDR3 is 16 residues long. The trim removed 0 bases at V and 2 bases at J, leaving 4 bases unmatched. DNA of the CDR3: TGTGCCACCAGCAGAGATGGGCTAGCGGGAGCCTACGAGCAGTACTTC. Translation gives CATSRDGLAGAYEQYF.

A single count supports this clone. This chain joins TRBV30 and TRBJ2-7; TRBD1 is a possible D gene (5 bases). V lost 5 bases to trimming and J lost 1 base, with 12 bases between them. Germline CDR1 reads GTSNPN; CDR2 reads SVGIG (reference sequence). The CDR3 extends over 13 amino acids. The DNA of the CDR3 is TGTGCCTGGGAACCCTCAGGGTCCTACGAGCAGTACTTC. Protein: CAWEPSGSYEQYF.

The chain couples TRBV29-1 to TRBJ2-2, with TRBD1 as a possible D gene (6 bases). V was shortened by 3 bases and J by 0 bases, with 11 bases between the two germline ends. Germline lookup yields CDR1 SQVTM and CDR2 ANQGSEA. The length of the CDR3 is 15 residues. The CDR3 DNA reads as TGCAGCGTTGAGATAGGGGGTGCGAACACCGGGGAGCTGTTTTTT. Translation: CSVEIGGANTGELFF.

The table lists this clone with a count of one. The chain is built from TRBV4-3 and TRBJ2-7, with 12 bases that match TRBD2. This CDR3 spans 19 amino acids. V shed 0 bases and J 2 bases; nucleotides not matched to a gene: 11. In germline, CDR1 is LGHNA, CDR2 YSLEER. The CDR3 region is CASSQDSGTGLAGPYEQYF. The CDR3 coding sequence is TGCGCCAGCAGCCAAGATTCGGGCACGGGACTAGCGGGTCCCTACGAGCAGTACTTC.

The chain couples TRBV27 to TRBJ2-1, with TRBD2 as a possible D gene (5 bases). V was clipped by 11 bases and J by 5 bases, with 16 bases between them. CDR1 is MNHEY, CDR2 SMNVEV, per germline (reference sequence). The CDR3 has 13 amino acids. The CDR3, as DNA: TGTGCCGCGGGTCTAGCCTTTAACAATGAGCAGTTCTTC. Translating gives CAAGLAFNNEQFF.

There are a few counts of this clone. The V gene is TRBV4-2, the J gene TRBJ2-1, with 10 bases identical to TRBD2. CDR3 length equals 17 residues. The germline V gene encodes CDR1 LGHNA and CDR2 YNFKEQ. J lost 7 bases, V lost 5 bases, and 14 bases had no gene match. CDR3 nucleotide sequence: TGTGCCAGCAGCACGGATGGGGTAGCGGGAGGAAAAAATGAGCAGTTCTTC. Residues: CASSTDGVAGGKNEQFF.

The rearrangement joins TRBV7-3 to TRBJ2-5; 7 nucleotides align to TRBD1. Trimming cost V 5 bases and J 1 base; bases outside gene matches: 4. Germline V gives CDR1 SGHTA, CDR2 FQGTGA. This CDR3 spans 14 amino acids. The CDR3 region has the DNA TGTGCCAGCAGCACCGGGGACAGCCAAGAGACCCAGTACTTC. Its protein product is CASSTGDSQETQYF.

The chain is built from TRBV30 and TRBJ2-7; TRBD2 matches 11 bases. V shed 4 bases and J 1 base; nucleotides not matched to a gene: 0. The length of the CDR3 is 13 residues. Germline V gives CDR1 GTSNPN, CDR2 SVGIG (reference sequence). The CDR3: CAWTSGRSYEQYF. As DNA, the CDR3 is TGTGCCTGGACTAGCGGGAGGTCCTACGAGCAGTACTTC.

The chain couples TRBV28 to TRBJ2-5; 7 positions agree with TRBD1. This CDR3 contains 17 residues. Germline CDR1 and CDR2: MDHEN and SYDVKM. V was pared by 6 bases and J by 1 base, with 14 bases of the junction left unmatched. The CDR3 region has the DNA TGTGCCAGCAGCCCCCGTCCCCGACAGGGCCGCCAAGAGACCCAGTACTTC. Protein product: CASSPRPRQGRQETQYF.

The DNA for the CDR3 is TGTGCCAGCAGCCAGGGGCTAGCGGGGATCCTATACAATGAGCAGTTCTTC. Translation gives CASSQGLAGILYNEQFF. The chain combines TRBV4-2 with TRBJ2-1, with 9 bases lining up with TRBD2. Germline trimming cut 3 bases from V and 4 bases from J; bases unmatched to any gene: 10. This CDR3 contains 17 residues. CDR1 is LGHNA, CDR2 YNFKEQ, per germline.